The rows below give T cell receptor beta chains drawn from one sample of a study of cytomegalovirus exposure and HLA in healthy donors. Some clones are missing from TCRdb's copy, which holds only in-frame ones; the method was immunoSEQ multiplex PCR. The repertoire holds about 120,000 clones, with roughly 69% as singletons. Material: PBMCs. Every receptor here comes from a woman in her 30s in good health and CMV-seronegative. Both conserved end residues are part of each CDR3. Each record gives: V gene, D gene, J gene, clone size, CDR3 protein, CDR3 DNA. The D gene is left open where the match is weak. Clone size is shown for a subset of rows, as once, few, many or a class of expanded clone.

TRBV6-5	TRBD1	TRBJ2-1	NA	CASSSRGLPYNEQFF	TGTGCCAGCAGTTCCAGGGGGCTACCCTACAATGAGCAGTTCTTC
TRBV28	TRBD1	TRBJ2-7	NA	CASSSGTVTYEQYF	TGTGCCAGCAGTTCCGGGACAGTAACCTACGAGCAGTACTTC
TRBV28	TRBD1	TRBJ1-2	NA	CASSSTGAINYGYTF	TGTGCCAGCAGTTCTACAGGGGCGATTAACTATGGCTACACCTTC
TRBV27	TRBD2	TRBJ2-3	NA	CASSSFSGTSGMADTQYF	TGTGCCAGCAGTTCATTCTCCGGGACTAGCGGGATGGCAGATACGCAGTATTTT
TRBV28	NA	TRBJ2-1	NA	CASSHTLSSGDEQFF	TGTGCCAGCAGCCACACCCTCTCGAGCGGAGATGAGCAGTTCTTC
TRBV28	NA	TRBJ2-1	NA	CASTQQAGPRGNEQFF	TGTGCCAGCACCCAACAAGCGGGTCCGAGGGGCAATGAGCAGTTCTTC
TRBV27	TRBD1	TRBJ2-7	NA	CASSLSGGTGGYEQYF	TGTGCCAGCAGTTTATCGGGCGGGACAGGGGGCTACGAGCAGTACTTC
TRBV6-6	TRBD2	TRBJ2-1	NA	CASSSHSGMGINEQFF	TGTGCCAGCAGTTCTCACAGCGGGATGGGGATCAATGAGCAGTTCTTC
TRBV5-1	TRBD1	TRBJ1-1	NA	CASSHGQGEGEAFF	TGCGCCAGCAGCCACGGACAGGGAGAGGGTGAAGCTTTCTTT
TRBV28	TRBD2	TRBJ2-7	NA	CASVAGRQIYEQYF	TGTGCCAGCGTAGCGGGGCGCCAAATCTACGAGCAGTACTTC
TRBV6-6	TRBD1	TRBJ1-2	NA	CASSADRDYGYTF	TGTGCCAGCAGTGCAGACAGGGACTATGGCTACACCTTC
TRBV19	TRBD1	TRBJ1-5	once	CASSTWTGGNQPQHF	TGTGCCAGTAGTACCTGGACAGGGGGGAATCAGCCCCAGCATTTT
TRBV28	NA	TRBJ1-4	NA	CASRPPGAMIEKLFF	TGTGCCAGCAGACCCCCAGGGGCTATGATTGAAAAACTGTTTTTT
TRBV5-1	NA	TRBJ2-1	NA	CASSQGWDEQFF	TGCGCCAGTAGTCAGGGGTGGGATGAGCAGTTCTTC
TRBV4-1	TRBD2	TRBJ2-5	NA	CASSPRLAGVGETQYF	TGCGCCAGCAGCCCCAGACTAGCGGGAGTTGGGGAGACCCAGTACTTC
TRBV6-5	NA	TRBJ2-1	NA	CASSYDLLHSYNEQFF	TGTGCCAGCAGTTACGACCTACTACATTCCTACAATGAGCAGTTCTTC
TRBV7-3	NA	TRBJ2-1	NA	CASSSTSLHEQFF	TGTGCCAGCAGCTCAACTAGTTTGCATGAGCAGTTCTTC
TRBV25-1	TRBD1	TRBJ1-5	few	CASSDDRGWNNQPQHF	TGTGCCAGCAGTGATGACAGGGGATGGAACAATCAGCCCCAGCATTTT
TRBV28	NA	TRBJ1-5	NA	CASSPGNPNQPQHF	TGTGCCAGCAGCCCCGGGAACCCCAATCAGCCCCAGCATTTT
TRBV5-6	TRBD1	TRBJ1-2	few	CASSLWGTARGYTF	TGTGCCAGCAGCTTGTGGGGGACAGCGAGAGGCTACACCTTC
TRBV25-1	NA	TRBJ1-2	NA	CASSQNTYGYTF	TGTGCCAGCAGTCAAAACACCTATGGCTACACCTTC
TRBV19	NA	TRBJ1-2	NA	CASSIRYLGAESTYGYTF	TGTGCCAGTAGTATACGTTACCTTGGGGCGGAATCGACTTATGGCTACACCTTC
TRBV4-2	TRBD2	TRBJ2-7	few	CASSLSQTSGTYEQYF	TGTGCCAGCAGCCTGTCGCAGACTAGCGGGACTTACGAGCAGTACTTC
TRBV5-6	TRBD2	TRBJ2-5	NA	CASSFVGGRAVETQYF	TGTGCCAGCAGCTTCGTTGGCGGGAGGGCCGTGGAGACCCAGTACTTC
TRBV27	NA	TRBJ1-5	NA	CASSSVRDQPQHF	TGTGCCAGCAGTTCTGTCAGGGATCAGCCCCAGCATTTT
TRBV27	NA	TRBJ1-1	few	CASSGLRGLEAFF	TGTGCCAGCTCGGGGCTGCGGGGGCTTGAAGCTTTCTTT
TRBV9	NA	TRBJ2-7	NA	CASSVDPGSTYEQYF	TGTGCCAGCAGCGTAGATCCAGGAAGCACCTACGAGCAGTACTTC
TRBV10-3	TRBD2	TRBJ2-1	NA	CAISEVLAGVNEQFF	TGTGCCATCAGTGAAGTACTAGCGGGAGTAAATGAGCAGTTCTTC
TRBV13	TRBD2	TRBJ2-3	NA	CASSSGTSPTDTQYF	TGTGCCAGCAGCTCCGGGACTAGCCCCACAGATACGCAGTATTTT
TRBV28	NA	TRBJ2-1	NA	CASSFPGLGFKSYNEQFF	TGTGCCAGCAGTTTCCCAGGGTTGGGTTTCAAATCCTACAATGAGCAGTTCTTC
TRBV5-6	NA	TRBJ1-5	NA	CASSLSVSNQPQHF	TGTGCCAGCAGCTTGTCTGTGAGCAATCAGCCCCAGCATTTT
TRBV30	TRBD1	TRBJ1-1	NA	CAWGNNRGTEAFF	TGTGCCTGGGGCAATAACAGGGGCACTGAAGCTTTCTTT
TRBV9	NA	TRBJ1-3	once	CASSAGSMGSGGGNTIYF	TGTGCCAGCAGCGCCGGGTCAATGGGGTCCGGGGGAGGAAACACCATATATTTT
TRBV18	TRBD2	TRBJ2-1	NA	CASSPQNGGGYNEQFF	TGTGCCAGCTCACCACAAAACGGGGGGGGCTACAATGAGCAGTTCTTC
TRBV30	NA	TRBJ1-5	NA	CAWSKGAGQPQHF	TGTGCCTGGAGTAAAGGGGCAGGTCAGCCCCAGCATTTT
TRBV5-1	TRBD2	TRBJ2-7	NA	CASRTSGSYEQYF	TGCGCCAGCAGGACTAGCGGGAGTTACGAGCAGTACTTC
TRBV2	NA	TRBJ1-6	once	CASSAEFNSPLHF	TGTGCCAGCAGCGCTGAGTTTAATTCACCCCTCCACTTT
TRBV7-9	NA	TRBJ2-7	NA	CAVNWSSYEQYF	TGTGCCGTCAACTGGAGCTCCTACGAGCAGTACTTC
TRBV28	TRBD1	TRBJ1-4	few	CASNLGQGGKLFF	TGTGCCAGCAACTTGGGACAGGGAGGAAAACTGTTTTTT